These 15 T cell receptor beta chains were sequenced from one sample in a study of blood T cell repertoires in COVID-19. Sequenced by immunoSEQ multiplex PCR; TCRdb stores in-frame clones only, minus some. The sample holds 400,000 to 550,000 clones; around 89% are singletons and the top ten take more than 4%. The specimen sequenced was peripheral blood. The receptor source for this set is a woman aged 30 to 39 with acute or convalescent COVID-19.

V usage is TRBV28 and J usage is TRBJ2-2, with 15 bases that match TRBD2. V dropped 8 bases and J dropped 1; count of bases not matched to a gene: 23. CDR3 length: 23 amino acids. CDR1 and CDR2 (germline): MDHEN, SYDVKM. The CDR3 nucleotides are TGTGCCAGCGTCCCTATTTTTTGGGAGACGGGACTAGCGGGGGGCCGGAACACCGGGGAGCTGTTTTTT. It specifies CASVPIFWETGLAGGRNTGELFF.

The rearrangement joins TRBV2 to TRBJ1-5; TRBD1 is a possible D gene (6 bases). V was trimmed by 6 bases and J by 0 bases, leaving 9 bases between them. Looked up from germline, CDR1 is SNHLY and CDR2 is FYNNEI. The CDR3 is 14 amino acids. The CDR3 reads CASRGGNSNQPQHF. The CDR3, as DNA: TGTGCCAGCAGAGGGGGTAATAGCAATCAGCCCCAGCATTTT.

The chain has TRBV28 and TRBJ1-1; D is possibly TRBD1 (5 bases). V was cut by 4 bases and J by 1 base, with 16 bases left in between. Germline V gives CDR1 MDHEN, CDR2 SYDVKM. This CDR3 is 16 amino acids long. CDR3 region: CASSSPGSTKNTEAFF. CDR3 in DNA: TGTGCCAGCAGTTCACCAGGGTCCACCAAGAACACTGAAGCTTTCTTT.

The chain is built from TRBV14 and TRBJ1-2; 8 nucleotides agree with TRBD1. J lost 6 bases, V lost 4 bases, and 7 bases had no gene match. This CDR3 is 14 amino acids long. Germline CDR1 is SGHDN and CDR2 is FVKESK. CDR3 loop: CASSPDRGIHGYTF. DNA for the CDR3: TGTGCCAGCAGCCCCGACAGGGGCATACATGGCTACACCTTC. The full variable domain, in which reference TRBV14 and TRBJ1-2 provide the parts outside the CDR3, is EAGVTQFPSHSVIEKGQTVTLRCDPISGHDNLYWYRRVMGKEIKFLLHFVKESKQDESGMPNNRFLAERTGGTYSTLKVQPAELEDSGVYFCASSPDRGIHGYTFGSGTRLTVV.

This chain links TRBV12-3 or TRBV12-4 with TRBJ1-2, with D unclear. The CDR3 has 11 residues. Trimming stripped 7 bases from V and 6 bases from J, with 9 bases between. Here the CDR3 DNA reads TGTGCCAGCACCCCACGAGATGGCTACACCTTC. It encodes CASTPRDGYTF.

CDR3 sequence: CASSTGGSYGYTF. For the CDR3, the DNA is TGTGCCAGCAGCACGGGGGGCTCCTATGGCTACACCTTC. This chain uses TRBV7-9 with TRBJ1-2; maybe TRBD1 (6 bases). Per the germline V gene, CDR1 is SEHNR and CDR2 is FQNEAQ (reference sequence). This CDR3 region has 13 residues. V dropped 5 bases and J dropped 4 bases, with 11 bases sitting between them.

The V gene is TRBV28, the J gene TRBJ1-5; no firm D call. This CDR3 has 15 amino acids. Germline values: CDR1 MDHEN, CDR2 SYDVKM. Trimming removed 2 bases from V and 3 bases from J, with 11 bases in between. The CDR3 reads CASSLAGRPNQPQHF. CDR3 bases: TGTGCCAGCAGTTTAGCGGGGAGGCCCAATCAGCCCCAGCATTTT.

This chain links TRBV11-2 with TRBJ2-7; 8 bases map to TRBD2. V lost 5 bases and J lost 0; bases outside the gene matches: 6. Germline assignment: CDR1 SGHAT and CDR2 FQNNGV. CDR3 size: 15 residues. The CDR3 DNA sequence: TGTGCCAGCAGCACTGGACTAGCAGCCTCCTACGAGCAGTACTTC. As protein: CASSTGLAASYEQYF. The complete variable domain, with remaining parts taken from reference TRBV11-2 and TRBJ2-7, reads EAGVAQSPRYKIIEKRQSVAFWCNPISGHATLYWYQQILGQGPKLLIQFQNNGVVDDSQLPKDRFSAERLKGVDSTLKIQPAKLEDSAVYLCASSTGLAASYEQYFGPGTRLTVT.

The chain combines TRBV6-7 with TRBJ2-1; tentatively, D is TRBD1 (6 bases). TRBV6-7 is given ORF status, its function remaining uncertain. The CDR3 runs 16 residues. V shed 2 bases and J shed 8 bases, with 19 bases lying between them. In nucleotides, the CDR3 is TGTGCCAGCAGTTACGAGGACAGAGGGCTTACGGATGAGCAGTTCTTC. This gives the protein CASSYEDRGLTDEQFF.

The chain has TRBV6-5 and TRBJ1-1; no clear D gene. Germline V lookup: CDR1 MNHEY, CDR2 SVGAGI. Trimming cost V 5 bases and J 3 bases, with 13 bases left between them. This CDR3 is 14 amino acids long. The CDR3 loop reads CASSRGWSDTEAFF. DNA for the CDR3: TGTGCCAGCAGTCGCGGCTGGTCGGACACTGAAGCTTTCTTT.

The genes are TRBV7-2 and TRBJ2-7; 9 bases are shared with TRBD2. The J segment lost 4 bases and the V segment lost 1 base, leaving 2 bases of the junction unmatched. Germline loops: CDR1 SGHTA, CDR2 FQGNSA. The CDR3 extends over 14 amino acids. In nucleotides, the CDR3 is TGTGCCAGCAGCTTAGGACTAGCGGCGTACGAGCAGTACTTC. Its translation is CASSLGLAAYEQYF.

This clone showed up just a few times. The chain employs TRBV7-2 and TRBJ2-7, with a tentative D call TRBD2 (5 bases). V was shortened by 4 bases and J by 3 bases, with 13 bases between the two germline ends. This CDR3 spans 14 amino acids. CDR1 is SGHTA, CDR2 FQGNSA, per germline. The CDR3 here is CASSYKGGYYEQYF. The CDR3 bases are TGTGCCAGCAGCTACAAGGGCGGGTACTACGAGCAGTACTTC.

This chain uses TRBV28 with TRBJ1-4; no definite D call. V lost 4 bases to trimming and J lost 3 bases, with 15 bases between them. Germline V gene data show CDR1 as MDHEN and CDR2 as SYDVKM. The CDR3 loop spans 16 amino acids. The CDR3 is CASSSPNNEANEKLFF. In DNA, the CDR3 is TGTGCCAGCAGTTCCCCAAACAACGAGGCTAATGAAAAACTGTTTTTT.

The V and J genes are TRBV5-1 and TRBJ2-5, with 9 bases fitting TRBD2. V shed 4 bases and J 2 bases; nucleotides not matched to a gene: 6. The CDR3 is made up of 15 amino acids. The germline gives CDR1 SGHRS, CDR2 YFSETQ. CDR3 residues: CASSRERGAQETQYF. The CDR3 DNA follows: TGCGCCAGCAGCAGGGAGCGGGGGGCTCAAGAGACCCAGTACTTC.

This clone has only one observation. The DNA for the CDR3 is TGTGCCAGCCGTACAGGGATAGACTACACCTTC. Its translation: CASRTGIDYTF. This rearrangement joins TRBV19 to TRBJ1-2; TRBD1 is a possible D gene (6 bases). CDR3 length: 11 amino acids. Trimming left V 9 bases short and J 10 bases short, with 15 bases between. Germline CDR1 is LNHDA and CDR2 is SQIVND (reference sequence).